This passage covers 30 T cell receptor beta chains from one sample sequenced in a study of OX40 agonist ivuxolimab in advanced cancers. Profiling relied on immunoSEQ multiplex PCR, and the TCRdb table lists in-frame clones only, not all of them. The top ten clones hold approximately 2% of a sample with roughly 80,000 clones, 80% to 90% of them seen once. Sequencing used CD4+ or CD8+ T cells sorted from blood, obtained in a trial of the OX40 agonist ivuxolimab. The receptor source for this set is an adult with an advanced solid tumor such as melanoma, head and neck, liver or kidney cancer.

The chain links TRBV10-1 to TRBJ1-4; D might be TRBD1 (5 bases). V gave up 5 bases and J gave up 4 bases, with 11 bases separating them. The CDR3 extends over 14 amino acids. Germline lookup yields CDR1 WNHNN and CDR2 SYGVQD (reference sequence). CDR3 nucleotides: TGCGCCAGCAGTCCGGGACGGATTAATGAAAAACTGTTTTTT. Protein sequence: CASSPGRINEKLFF.

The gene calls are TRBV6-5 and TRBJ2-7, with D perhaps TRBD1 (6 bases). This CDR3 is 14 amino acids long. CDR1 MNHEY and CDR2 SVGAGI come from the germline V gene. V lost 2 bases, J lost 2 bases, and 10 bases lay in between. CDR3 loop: CASSYQGQPYEQYF. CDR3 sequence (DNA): TGTGCCAGCAGTTACCAGGGACAACCCTACGAGCAGTACTTC.

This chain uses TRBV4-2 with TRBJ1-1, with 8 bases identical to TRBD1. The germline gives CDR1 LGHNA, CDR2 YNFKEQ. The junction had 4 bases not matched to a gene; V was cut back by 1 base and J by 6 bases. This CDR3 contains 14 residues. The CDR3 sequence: CASSQAGQVSEAFF. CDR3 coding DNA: TGTGCCAGCAGCCAAGCGGGACAGGTTTCTGAAGCTTTCTTT.

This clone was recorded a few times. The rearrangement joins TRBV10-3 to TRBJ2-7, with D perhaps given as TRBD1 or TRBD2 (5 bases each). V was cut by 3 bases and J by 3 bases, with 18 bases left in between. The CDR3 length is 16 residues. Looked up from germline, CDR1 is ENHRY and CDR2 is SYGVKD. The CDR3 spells CAISDGFGAGIYEQYF. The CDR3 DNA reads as TGTGCCATCAGTGATGGTTTCGGGGCAGGAATCTACGAGCAGTACTTC.

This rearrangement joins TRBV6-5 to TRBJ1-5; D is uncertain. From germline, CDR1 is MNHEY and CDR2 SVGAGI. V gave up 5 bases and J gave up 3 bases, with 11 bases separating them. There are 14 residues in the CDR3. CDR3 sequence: CASSDWQINQPQHF. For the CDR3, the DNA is TGTGCCAGCAGTGATTGGCAGATCAATCAGCCCCAGCATTTT.

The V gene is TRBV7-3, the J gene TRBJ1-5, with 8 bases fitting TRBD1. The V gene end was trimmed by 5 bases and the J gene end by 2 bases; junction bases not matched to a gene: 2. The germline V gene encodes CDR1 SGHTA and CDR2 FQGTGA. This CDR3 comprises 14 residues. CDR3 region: CASSPTGGNQPQHF. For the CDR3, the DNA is TGTGCCAGCAGCCCGACAGGGGGCAATCAGCCCCAGCATTTT.

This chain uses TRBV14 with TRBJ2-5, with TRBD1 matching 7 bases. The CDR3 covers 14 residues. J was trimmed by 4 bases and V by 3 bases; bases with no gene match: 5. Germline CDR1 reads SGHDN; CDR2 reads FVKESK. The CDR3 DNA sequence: TGTGCCAGCAGCCAGACAGGGTGGGGAGAGACCCAGTACTTC. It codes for CASSQTGWGETQYF.

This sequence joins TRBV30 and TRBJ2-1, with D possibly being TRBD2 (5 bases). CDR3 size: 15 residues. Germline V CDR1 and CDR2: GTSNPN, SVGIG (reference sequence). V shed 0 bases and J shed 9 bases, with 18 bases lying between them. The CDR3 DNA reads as TGTGCCTGGAGTGTCGGTAGCGCCCGGGGTAGTGAGCAGTTCTTC. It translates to CAWSVGSARGSEQFF.

The CDR3 DNA reads as TGTGCCAGCAGTTTATTGGGCAGAGGAAACACCATATATTTT. This encodes CASSLLGRGNTIYF. The V gene is TRBV28, the J gene TRBJ1-3, with D hard to call. There are 14 residues in the CDR3. Between the trimmed V and J ends, which lost 1 base and 4 bases, there was a span of 8 bases. CDR1 is MDHEN and CDR2 is SYDVKM in the germline V gene.

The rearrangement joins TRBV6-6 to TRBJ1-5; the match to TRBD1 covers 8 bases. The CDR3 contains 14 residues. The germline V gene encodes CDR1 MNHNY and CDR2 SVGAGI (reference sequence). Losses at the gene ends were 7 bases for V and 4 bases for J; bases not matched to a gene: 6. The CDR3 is CASIVQGVNQPQHF. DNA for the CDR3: TGTGCCAGCATTGTACAGGGGGTAAATCAGCCCCAGCATTTT.

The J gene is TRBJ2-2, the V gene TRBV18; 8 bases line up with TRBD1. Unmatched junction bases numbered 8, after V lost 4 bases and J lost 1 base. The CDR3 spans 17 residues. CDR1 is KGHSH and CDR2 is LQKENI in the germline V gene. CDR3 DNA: TGTGCCAGCTCACTCCGGACCGGGACAGGGAACACCGGGGAGCTGTTTTTT. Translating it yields CASSLRTGTGNTGELFF.

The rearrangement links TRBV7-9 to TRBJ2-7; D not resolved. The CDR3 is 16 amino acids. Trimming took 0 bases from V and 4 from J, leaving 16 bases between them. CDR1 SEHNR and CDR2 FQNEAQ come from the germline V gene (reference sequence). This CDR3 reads CASSLANLGSRYEQYF. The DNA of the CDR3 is TGTGCCAGCAGCTTAGCTAATTTAGGCTCGCGATACGAGCAGTACTTC.

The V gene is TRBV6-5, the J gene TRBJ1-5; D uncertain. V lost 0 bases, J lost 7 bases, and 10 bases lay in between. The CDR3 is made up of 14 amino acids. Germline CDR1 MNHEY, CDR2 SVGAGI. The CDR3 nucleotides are TGTGCCAGCAGTTACTCGAGAAGGGTCCAGCCCCAGCATTTT. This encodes CASSYSRRVQPQHF.

The CDR3: CASSLVAGALGNRGYTF. The CDR3 nucleotides are TGTGCCAGCAGCTTAGTCGCCGGGGCCTTAGGCAATAGGGGCTACACCTTC. The chain recombines TRBV7-2 with TRBJ1-2; possibly TRBD1 for D (5 bases). Germline V CDR1 and CDR2: SGHTA, FQGNSA. CDR3 length equals 17 residues. V was trimmed by 1 base and J by 8 bases, leaving 23 bases between them.

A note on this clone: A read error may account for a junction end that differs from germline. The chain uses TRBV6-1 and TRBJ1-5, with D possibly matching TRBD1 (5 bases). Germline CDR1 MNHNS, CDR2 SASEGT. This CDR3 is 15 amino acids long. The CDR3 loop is CASREGAGGNQPQHF. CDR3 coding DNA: TGTGCCAGCAGGGAAGGCGCGGGGGGCAATCAGCCCCAGCATTTT.

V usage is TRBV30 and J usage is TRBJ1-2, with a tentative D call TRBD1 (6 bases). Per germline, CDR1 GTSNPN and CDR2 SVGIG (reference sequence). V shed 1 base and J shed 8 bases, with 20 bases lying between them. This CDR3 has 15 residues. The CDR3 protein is CAWSELPGLDRGYTF. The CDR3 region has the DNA TGTGCCTGGAGTGAATTACCGGGACTCGACAGGGGCTACACCTTC.

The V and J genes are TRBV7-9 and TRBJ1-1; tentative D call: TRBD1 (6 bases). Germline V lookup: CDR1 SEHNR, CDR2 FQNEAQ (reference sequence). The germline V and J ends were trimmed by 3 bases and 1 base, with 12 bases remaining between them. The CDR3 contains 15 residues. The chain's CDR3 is CASSFYGQTNTEAFF. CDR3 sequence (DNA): TGTGCCAGCAGCTTTTATGGACAGACGAACACTGAAGCTTTCTTT.

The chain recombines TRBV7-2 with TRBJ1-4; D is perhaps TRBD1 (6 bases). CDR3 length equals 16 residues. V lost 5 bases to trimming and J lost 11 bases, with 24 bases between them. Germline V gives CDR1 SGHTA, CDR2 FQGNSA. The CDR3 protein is CASSPGVGQRGMKLFF. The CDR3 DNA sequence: TGTGCCAGCAGCCCAGGGGTAGGGCAGCGGGGCATGAAACTGTTTTTT.

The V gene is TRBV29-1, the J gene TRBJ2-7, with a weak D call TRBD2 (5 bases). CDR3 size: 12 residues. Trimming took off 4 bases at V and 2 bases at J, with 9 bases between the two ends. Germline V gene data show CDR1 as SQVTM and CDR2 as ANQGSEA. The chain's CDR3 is CSVARAPYEQYF. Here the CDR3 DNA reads TGCAGCGTTGCGCGGGCCCCCTACGAGCAGTACTTC.

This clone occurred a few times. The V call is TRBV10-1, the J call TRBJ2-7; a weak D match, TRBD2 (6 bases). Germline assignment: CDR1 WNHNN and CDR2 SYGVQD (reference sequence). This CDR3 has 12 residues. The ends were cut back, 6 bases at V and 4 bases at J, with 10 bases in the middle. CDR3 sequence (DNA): TGCGCCAGCAGGACTGGAGGGTACGAGCAGTACTTC. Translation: CASRTGGYEQYF.

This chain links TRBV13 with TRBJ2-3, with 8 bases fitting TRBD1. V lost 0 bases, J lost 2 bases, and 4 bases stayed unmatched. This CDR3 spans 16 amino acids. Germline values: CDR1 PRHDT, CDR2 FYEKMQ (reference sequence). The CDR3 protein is CASSLGGQGLTDTQYF. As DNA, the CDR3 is TGTGCCAGCAGCTTAGGAGGACAGGGTCTCACAGATACGCAGTATTTT.

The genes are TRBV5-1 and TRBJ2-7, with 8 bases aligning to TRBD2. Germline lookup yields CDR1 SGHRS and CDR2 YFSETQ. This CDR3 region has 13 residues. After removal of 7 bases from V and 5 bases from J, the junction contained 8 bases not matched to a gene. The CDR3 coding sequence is TGCGCCAGCCGATTAGCGGGAAGGGACGAGCAGTACTTC. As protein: CASRLAGRDEQYF.

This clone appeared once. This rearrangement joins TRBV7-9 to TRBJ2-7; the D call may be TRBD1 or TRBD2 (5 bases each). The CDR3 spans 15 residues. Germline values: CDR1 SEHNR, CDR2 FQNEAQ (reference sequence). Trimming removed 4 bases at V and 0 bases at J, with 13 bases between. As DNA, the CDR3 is TGTGCCAGCAGCTCTAGGGACGCCCGCTCCTACGAGCAGTACTTC. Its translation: CASSSRDARSYEQYF.

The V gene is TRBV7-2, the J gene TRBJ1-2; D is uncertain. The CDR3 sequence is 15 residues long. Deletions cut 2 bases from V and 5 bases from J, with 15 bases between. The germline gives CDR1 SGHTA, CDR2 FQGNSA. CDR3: CASSLTSGARYGYTF. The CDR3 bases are TGTGCCAGCAGCTTAACGTCGGGCGCGAGATATGGCTACACCTTC.

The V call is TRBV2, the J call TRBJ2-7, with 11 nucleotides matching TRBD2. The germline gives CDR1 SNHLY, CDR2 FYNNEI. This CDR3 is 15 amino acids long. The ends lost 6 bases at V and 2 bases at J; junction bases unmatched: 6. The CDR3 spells CASRKATSGTYEQYF. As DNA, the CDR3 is TGTGCCAGCAGAAAGGCGACTAGCGGGACCTACGAGCAGTACTTC.

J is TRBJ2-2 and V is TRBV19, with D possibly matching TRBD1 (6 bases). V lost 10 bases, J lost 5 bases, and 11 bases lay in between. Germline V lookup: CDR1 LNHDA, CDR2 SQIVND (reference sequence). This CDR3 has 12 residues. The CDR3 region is CATTGITGELFF. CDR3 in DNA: TGTGCCACCACAGGGATTACCGGGGAGCTGTTTTTT. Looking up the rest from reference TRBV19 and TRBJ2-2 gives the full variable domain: DGGITQSPKYLFRKEGQNVTLSCEQNLNHDAMYWYRQDPGQGLRLIYYSQIVNDFQKGDIAEGYSVSREKKESFPLTVTSAQKNPTAFYLCATTGITGELFFGEGSRLTVL.

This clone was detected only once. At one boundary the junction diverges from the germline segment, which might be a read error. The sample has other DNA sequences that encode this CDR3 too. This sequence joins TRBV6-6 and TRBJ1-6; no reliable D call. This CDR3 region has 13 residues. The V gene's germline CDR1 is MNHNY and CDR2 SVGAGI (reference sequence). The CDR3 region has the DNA TGTGCCAGCAGTCTCCCGACGAATTCACCTCTCCACTTT. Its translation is CASSLPTNSPLHF.

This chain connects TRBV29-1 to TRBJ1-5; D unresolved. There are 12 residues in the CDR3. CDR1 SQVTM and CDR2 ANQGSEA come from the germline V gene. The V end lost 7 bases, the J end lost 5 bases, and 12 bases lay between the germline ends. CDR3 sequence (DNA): TGCAGCGCCGGGGAAGGGTATCAGCCCCAGCATTTT. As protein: CSAGEGYQPQHF.

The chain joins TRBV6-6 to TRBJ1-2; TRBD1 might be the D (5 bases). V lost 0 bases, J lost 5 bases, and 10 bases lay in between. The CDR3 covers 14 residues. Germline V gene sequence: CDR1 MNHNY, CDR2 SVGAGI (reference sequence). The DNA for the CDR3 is TGTGCCAGCAGTTACTCCGGGACGGAGTATGGCTACACCTTC. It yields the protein CASSYSGTEYGYTF.

The CDR3: CASRTVEVGYTF. For the CDR3, the DNA is TGTGCCAGCAGGACCGTGGAAGTTGGCTACACCTTC. The chain uses TRBV27 and TRBJ1-2; D is uncertain. Deletions cut 6 bases from V and 7 bases from J, with 12 bases between. Germline V gene data show CDR1 as MNHEY and CDR2 as SMNVEV (reference sequence). The CDR3 consists of 12 residues.